The text below deals with one T cell receptor (beta chain). The antigen remains unidentified. The source of the sample is a study of T cell responses to AZD1222 COVID-19 vaccine. Study at large: Pooling covered second doses at about 4 or about 12 weeks.

In germline, CDR1 is ENHRY, CDR2 SYGVKD. V was trimmed by 4 bases and J by 5 bases, leaving 14 bases between them. This CDR3 has 14 residues. Study-wide results and caveats: Dominant CD4 TCR responses targeted spike regions 160-218 and 743-854. Among the donors, most were white British and more were female, and clonal diversity was possibly underestimated.

The repertoire was sequenced with immunoSEQ multiplex PCR; TCRdb's copy has only in-frame clones and lacks some. The table shows 150,000 to 200,000 clones, with almost 95% occurring only once. The genes are TRBV10-3 and TRBJ1-1; D uncertain. This TCR derives from an adult in good health. Sequencing used peripheral blood, obtained on day 0 of AZD1222 vaccination. CDR3 DNA: TGTGCCATCAGTGGTGGGGTAATAGGGACTGAAGCTTTCTTT. It encodes CAISGGVIGTEAFF.